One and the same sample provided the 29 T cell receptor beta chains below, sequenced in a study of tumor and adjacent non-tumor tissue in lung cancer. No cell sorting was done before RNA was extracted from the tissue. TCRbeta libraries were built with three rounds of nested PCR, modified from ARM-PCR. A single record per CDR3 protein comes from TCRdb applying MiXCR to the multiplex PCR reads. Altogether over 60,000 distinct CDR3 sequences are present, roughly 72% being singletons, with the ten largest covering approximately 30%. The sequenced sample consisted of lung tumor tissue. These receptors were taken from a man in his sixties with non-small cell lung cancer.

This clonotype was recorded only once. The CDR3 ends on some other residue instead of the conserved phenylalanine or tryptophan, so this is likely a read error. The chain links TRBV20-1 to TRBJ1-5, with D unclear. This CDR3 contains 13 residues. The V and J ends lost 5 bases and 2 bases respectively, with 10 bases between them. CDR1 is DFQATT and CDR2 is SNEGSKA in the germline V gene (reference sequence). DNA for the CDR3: TGCAGTGCTGATGTGGCAGGCAATCAGCCCCAGCATTAT. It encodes CSADVAGNQPQHY.

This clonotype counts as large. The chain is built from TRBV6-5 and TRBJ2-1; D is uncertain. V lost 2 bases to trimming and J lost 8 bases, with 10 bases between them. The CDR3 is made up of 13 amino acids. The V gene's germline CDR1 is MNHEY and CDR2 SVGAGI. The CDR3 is CASSYGVLDEQFF. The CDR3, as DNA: TGTGCCAGCAGTTACGGGGTCCTGGATGAGCAGTTCTTC.

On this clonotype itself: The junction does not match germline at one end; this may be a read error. The DNA for the CDR3 is TGTAGTGTAGCGGGACTAGCGGGAGAATTCGGTGAGATCCAGTACTTC. The encoded protein is CSVAGLAGEFGEIQYF. The genes are TRBV29-1 and TRBJ2-5; TRBD2 aligns across 14 bases. The germline CDR1 and CDR2 sequences are SQVTM and ANQGSEA. This CDR3 spans 16 amino acids.

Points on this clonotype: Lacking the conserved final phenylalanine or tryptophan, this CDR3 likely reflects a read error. This chain's CDR3 is CACSPIQGQETQYL. The CDR3, as DNA: TGTGCCTGCAGCCCTATACAGGGCCAAGAGACCCAGTACTTA. This chain connects TRBV11-3 to TRBJ2-5; D is possibly TRBD1 (6 bases). Germline CDR1 is SGHNT and CDR2 is YENEEA. This CDR3 comprises 14 residues.

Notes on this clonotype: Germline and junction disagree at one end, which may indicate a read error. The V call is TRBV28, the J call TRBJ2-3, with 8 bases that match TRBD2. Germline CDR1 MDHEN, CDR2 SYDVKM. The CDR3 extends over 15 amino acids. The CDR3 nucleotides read TGTGCCACCGTACTAGCGGCCCCCAACGGGGATAGGCAGTATTTC. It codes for CATVLAAPNGDRQYF.

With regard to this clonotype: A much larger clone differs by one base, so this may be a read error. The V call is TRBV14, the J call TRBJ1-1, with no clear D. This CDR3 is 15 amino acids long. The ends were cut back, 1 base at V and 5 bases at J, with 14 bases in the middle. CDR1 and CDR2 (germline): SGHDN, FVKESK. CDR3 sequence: CASSQVVGLETEAFF. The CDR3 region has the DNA TGTGCCAGCAGCCAAGTGGTAGGTTTGGAGACTGAAGCTTTCTTT.

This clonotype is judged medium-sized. The DNA of the CDR3 is TGCAGCGTGGCTGCCGGGATTAGTTCATACAATGAGCAGTTCTTC. Its translation: CSVAAGISSYNEQFF. The chain links TRBV29-1 to TRBJ2-1; tentative D call: TRBD2 (5 bases). CDR1 and CDR2 (germline): SQVTM, ANQGSEA. The CDR3 has 15 residues. Trimming shortened V by 6 bases and J by 4 bases, and 19 bases separated the two germline ends.

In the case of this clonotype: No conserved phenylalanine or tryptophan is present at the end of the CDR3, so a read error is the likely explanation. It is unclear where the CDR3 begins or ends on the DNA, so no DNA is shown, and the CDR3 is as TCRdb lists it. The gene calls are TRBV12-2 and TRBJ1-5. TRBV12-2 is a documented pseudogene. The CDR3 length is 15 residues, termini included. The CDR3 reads CACRLVRFGNQPQHY.

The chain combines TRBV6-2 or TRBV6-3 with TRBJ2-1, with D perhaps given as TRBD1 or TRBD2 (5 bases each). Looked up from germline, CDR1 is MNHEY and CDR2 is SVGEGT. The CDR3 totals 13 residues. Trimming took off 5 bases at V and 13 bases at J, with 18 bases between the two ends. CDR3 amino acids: CASSHRPRGEQFF. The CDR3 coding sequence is TGTGCCAGCAGTCACCGCCCGAGGGGTGAACAGTTCTTC.

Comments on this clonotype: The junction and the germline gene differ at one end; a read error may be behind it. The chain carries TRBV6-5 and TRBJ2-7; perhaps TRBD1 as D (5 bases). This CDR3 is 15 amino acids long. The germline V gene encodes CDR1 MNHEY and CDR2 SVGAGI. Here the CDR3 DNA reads TGTGCCAGTAGTTACTCGTGGGGCGAGACGGCCGACCAGTACTTC. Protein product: CASSYSWGETADQYF.

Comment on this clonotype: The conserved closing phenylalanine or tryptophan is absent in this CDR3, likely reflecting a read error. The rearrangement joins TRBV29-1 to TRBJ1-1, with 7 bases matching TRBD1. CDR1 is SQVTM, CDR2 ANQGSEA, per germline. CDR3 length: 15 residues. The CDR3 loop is CSGQQGWGMNIEAFI. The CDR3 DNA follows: TGCAGCGGACAACAGGGGTGGGGGATGAACATTGAAGCTTTCATT.

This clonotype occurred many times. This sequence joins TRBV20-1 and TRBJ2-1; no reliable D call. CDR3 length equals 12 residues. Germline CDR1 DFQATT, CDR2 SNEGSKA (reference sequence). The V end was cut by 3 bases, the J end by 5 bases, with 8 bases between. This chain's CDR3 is CSASLHDNEQFF. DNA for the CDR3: TGCAGTGCTAGTCTTCACGACAATGAGCAGTTCTTC.

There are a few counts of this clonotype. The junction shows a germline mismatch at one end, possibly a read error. CDR3 DNA: TGTCCCAGCAGTTTAACAGGGGGGATTTACAATGAGCAGTTCTTC. This sequence encodes CPSSLTGGIYNEQFF. V gene TRBV6-5 combines with J gene TRBJ2-1; TRBD1 matches at 8 bases. Germline values: CDR1 MNHEY, CDR2 SVGAGI. The CDR3 runs to 15 residues.

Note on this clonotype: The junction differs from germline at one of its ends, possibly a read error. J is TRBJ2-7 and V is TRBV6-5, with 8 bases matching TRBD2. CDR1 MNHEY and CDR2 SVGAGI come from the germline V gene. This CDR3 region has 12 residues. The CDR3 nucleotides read TGTACCAGCCGAAGCGGGAGTTACGAGCAGTACTTC. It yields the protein CTSRSGSYEQYF.

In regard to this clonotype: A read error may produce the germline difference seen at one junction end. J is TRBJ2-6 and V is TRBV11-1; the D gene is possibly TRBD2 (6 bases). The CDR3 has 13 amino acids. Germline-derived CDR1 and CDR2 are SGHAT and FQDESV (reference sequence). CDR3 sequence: CASNLGTRAVLTF. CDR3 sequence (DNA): TGTGCCAGCAACTTAGGGACTCGAGCCGTCCTGACTTTC.

As DNA, the CDR3 is TGTGCCACCAGCAGAGATACGACTAGCGGGAGGGACTACAATGAGCAGTTCTTC. It specifies CATSRDTTSGRDYNEQFF. The rearrangement joins TRBV15 to TRBJ2-1, with 14 positions matching TRBD2. Germline V gene sequence: CDR1 LNHNV, CDR2 YYDKDF (reference sequence). The CDR3 is 18 amino acids. Unmatched junction bases numbered 4, after V lost 0 bases and J lost 3 bases.

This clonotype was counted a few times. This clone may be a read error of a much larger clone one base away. The CDR3 DNA reads as TGTGCCAGCAGCTCAGACCCCAACGGCGAGCAGTACTTC. Protein product: CASSSDPNGEQYF. This rearrangement joins TRBV5-5 to TRBJ2-7; D gene uncertain. The ends were cut back, 3 bases at V and 6 bases at J, with 13 bases in the middle. Germline lookup yields CDR1 SGHKS and CDR2 YYEKEE (reference sequence). The CDR3 is 13 amino acids.

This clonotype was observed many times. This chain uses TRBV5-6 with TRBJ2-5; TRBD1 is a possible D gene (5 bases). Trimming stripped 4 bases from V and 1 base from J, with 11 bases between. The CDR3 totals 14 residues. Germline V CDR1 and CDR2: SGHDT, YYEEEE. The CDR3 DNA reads TGTGCCAGCAGCAATCAGGGATTCCAAGAGACCCAGTACTTC. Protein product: CASSNQGFQETQYF.

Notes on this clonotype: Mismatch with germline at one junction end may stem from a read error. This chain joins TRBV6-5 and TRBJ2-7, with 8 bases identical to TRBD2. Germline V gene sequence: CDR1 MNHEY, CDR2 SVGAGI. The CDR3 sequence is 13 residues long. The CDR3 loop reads CASSQTSDYEEYF. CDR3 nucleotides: TGTGCCAGCAGCCAGACTAGCGACTACGAGGAGTACTTC.

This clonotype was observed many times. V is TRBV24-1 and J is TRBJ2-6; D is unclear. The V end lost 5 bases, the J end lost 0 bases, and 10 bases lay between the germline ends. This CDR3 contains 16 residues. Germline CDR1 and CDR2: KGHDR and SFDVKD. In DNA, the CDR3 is TGTGCCACCAGTGGACCTACCACCTCTGGGGCCAACGTCCTGACTTTC. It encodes CATSGPTTSGANVLTF.

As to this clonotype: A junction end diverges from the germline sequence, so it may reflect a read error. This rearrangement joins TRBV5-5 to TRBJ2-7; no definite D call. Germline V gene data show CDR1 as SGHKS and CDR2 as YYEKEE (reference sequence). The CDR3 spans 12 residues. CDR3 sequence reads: CASSLGRHEQHF. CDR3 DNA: TGTGCCAGCAGCTTGGGACGGCATGAGCAGCACTTC.

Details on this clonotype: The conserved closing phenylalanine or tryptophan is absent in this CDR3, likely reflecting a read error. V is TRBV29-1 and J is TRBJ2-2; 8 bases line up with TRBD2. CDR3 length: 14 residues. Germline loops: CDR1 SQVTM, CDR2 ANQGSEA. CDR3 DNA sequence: TGCAGCGTTGTCGGCCTAGCGGGCGGCGGGGTGCTGTTTTAT. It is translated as CSVVGLAGGGVLFY.

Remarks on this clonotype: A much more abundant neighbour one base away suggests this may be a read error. The CDR3 nucleotides read TGTGCCAGCAGCGCGGAAGGGAGCTACGAGCAGTACTTC. This gives the protein CASSAEGSYEQYF. The chain recombines TRBV13 with TRBJ2-7; D is possibly TRBD2 (5 bases). Germline-derived CDR1 and CDR2 are PRHDT and FYEKMQ (reference sequence). The V gene lost 5 bases and the J gene lost 3 bases, with 11 bases spanning the gap. The CDR3 runs to 13 residues.

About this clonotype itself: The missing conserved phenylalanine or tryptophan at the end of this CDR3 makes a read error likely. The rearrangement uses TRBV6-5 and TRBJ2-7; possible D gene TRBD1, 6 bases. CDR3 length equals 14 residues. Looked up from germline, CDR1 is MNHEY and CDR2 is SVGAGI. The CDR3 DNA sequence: TGTGCCAACAGTTACAAGGACAGAGGCGACGAGCAGTACTTA. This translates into CANSYKDRGDEQYL.

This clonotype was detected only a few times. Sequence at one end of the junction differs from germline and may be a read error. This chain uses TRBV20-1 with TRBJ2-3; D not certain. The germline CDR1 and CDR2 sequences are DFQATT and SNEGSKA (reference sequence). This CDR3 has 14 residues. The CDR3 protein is CSDRVGVWADKQYF. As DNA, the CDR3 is TGCAGTGATAGGGTTGGGGTGTGGGCGGATAAGCAGTATTTT.

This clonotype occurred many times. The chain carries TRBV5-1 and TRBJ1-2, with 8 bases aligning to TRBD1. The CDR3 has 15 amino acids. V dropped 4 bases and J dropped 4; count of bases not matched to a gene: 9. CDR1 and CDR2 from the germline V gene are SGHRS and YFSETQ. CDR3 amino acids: CASSRGSGTGYGYTF. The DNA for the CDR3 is TGCGCCAGCAGCAGGGGGTCCGGGACAGGCTATGGCTACACCTTC. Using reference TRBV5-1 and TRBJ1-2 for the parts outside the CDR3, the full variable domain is KAGVTQTPRYLIKTRGQQVTLSCSPISGHRSVSWYQQTPGQGLQFLFEYFSETQRNKGNFPGRFSGRQFSNSRSEMNVSTLELGDSALYLCASSRGSGTGYGYTFGSGTRLTVV.

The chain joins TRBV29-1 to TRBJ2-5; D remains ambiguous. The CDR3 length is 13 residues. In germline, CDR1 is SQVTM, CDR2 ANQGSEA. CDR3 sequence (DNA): TGCAGAACTCTTTTCCACACCCAAGAGAAACAGTACTTC. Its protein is CRTLFHTQEKQYF.

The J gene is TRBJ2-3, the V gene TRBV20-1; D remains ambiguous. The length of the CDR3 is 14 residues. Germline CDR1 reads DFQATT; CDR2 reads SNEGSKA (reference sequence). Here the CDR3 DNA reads TGCAGAGTCCTTTTCTGGGCACACACAGATACGCAGTATTTT. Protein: CRVLFWAHTDTQYF.

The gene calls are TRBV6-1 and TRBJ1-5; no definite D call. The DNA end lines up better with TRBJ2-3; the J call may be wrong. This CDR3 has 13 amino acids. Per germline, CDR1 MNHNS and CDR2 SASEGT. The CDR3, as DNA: TGTGCCAGCAGTGTAGAGCAGAATCAGCGCCAGTATTTT. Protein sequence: CASSVEQNQRQYF.